A selection of T cell receptor beta chains follows, all from one sample in a study of CD8+ T cells in alopecia areata. Using immunoSEQ multiplex PCR, the repertoire was profiled, and TCRdb retains in-frame clones only, with some absent. This table holds about 130,000 clones, roughly three fifths found once. Material: CD4+ T cells sorted from blood, obtained at week 0. All receptors derive from a human donor with alopecia areata. CDR3s include the opening cysteine and the closing phenylalanine or tryptophan. A D gene is named only where the DNA matches it firmly. Clone sizes are given selectively: once, few, many, or a class where the clone is expanded.

v_call	j_call	d_call	clone_size	cdr3_aa	cdr3_nt
TRBV30	TRBJ1-3	TRBD1	NA	CAWSRAGGYGNTIYF	TGTGCCTGGAGTCGAGCAGGGGGATATGGAAACACCATATATTTT
TRBV30	TRBJ2-3	NA	few	CAGVGGQLSTQYF	TGTGCCGGGGTGGGGGGACAGTTAAGTACGCAGTATTTT
TRBV9	TRBJ1-4	NA	NA	CASSLQIREKLFF	TGTGCCAGCAGCCTTCAAATCAGGGAAAAACTGTTTTTT
TRBV29-1	TRBJ2-7	NA	once	CSAGAGVGYEQYF	TGCAGCGCGGGGGCAGGGGTAGGGTACGAGCAGTACTTC
TRBV25-1	TRBJ2-3	TRBD2	once	CASSVGTSGSTDTQYF	TGTGCCAGCAGTGTCGGGACTAGCGGCAGCACAGATACGCAGTATTTT
TRBV29-1	TRBJ1-1	NA	few	CSVAKVQLNTEAFF	TGCAGCGTTGCTAAGGTTCAGCTGAACACTGAAGCTTTCTTT
TRBV5-6	TRBJ2-3	TRBD1	NA	CASSFVLGQGQDTQYF	TGTGCCAGCAGCTTTGTGTTGGGACAGGGTCAAGATACGCAGTATTTT
TRBV5-1	TRBJ2-7	TRBD1	NA	CASSSRGQGYEQYF	TGCGCCAGCAGCTCCAGAGGACAGGGCTACGAGCAGTACTTC
TRBV5-1	TRBJ1-1	NA	NA	CASSSGNMNTEAFF	TGCGCCAGCAGCTCCGGAAACATGAACACTGAAGCTTTCTTT
TRBV7-2	TRBJ2-1	TRBD1	NA	CASSLVWGQGNEQFF	TGTGCCAGCAGCTTAGTTTGGGGACAGGGTAATGAGCAGTTCTTC
TRBV2	TRBJ2-4	NA	few	CASSGRDWAKNIQYF	TGTGCCAGCAGTGGTAGGGACTGGGCCAAAAACATTCAGTACTTC
TRBV7-2	TRBJ1-1	NA	NA	CASSLYRTPAFF	TGTGCCAGCAGCTTATATAGGACACCAGCTTTCTTT
TRBV5-1	TRBJ2-3	TRBD1	few	CASSKGQGAADTQYF	TGCGCCAGCAGCAAAGGACAGGGGGCCGCAGATACGCAGTATTTT
TRBV7-8	TRBJ1-5	TRBD1	NA	CASSLHRGDQPQHF	TGTGCCAGCAGCTTACACAGGGGGGATCAGCCCCAGCATTTT
TRBV6-5	TRBJ1-6	TRBD1	NA	CASSNSGTGRSPLHF	TGTGCCAGCAGTAACTCCGGGACAGGGAGATCACCCCTCCACTTT
TRBV10-3	TRBJ1-5	NA	few	CAINGGPDQPQHF	TGTGCCATCAATGGAGGGCCGGATCAGCCCCAGCATTTT
TRBV6-5	TRBJ2-1	NA	once	CASSYSGPKRNEQFF	TGTGCCAGCAGTTACTCCGGACCTAAGCGAAATGAGCAGTTCTTC
TRBV30	TRBJ2-1	NA	NA	CAWSAAGTNYNEQFF	TGTGCCTGGAGTGCAGCCGGGACAAACTACAATGAGCAGTTCTTC
TRBV5-1	TRBJ1-1	NA	NA	CASSLDGANTEAFF	TGCGCCAGCAGCTTGGACGGGGCGAACACTGAAGCTTTCTTT
TRBV7-2	TRBJ2-3	TRBD2	NA	CASSLLPSGGSRTDTQYF	TGTGCCAGCAGCTTATTGCCTAGCGGGGGGTCGCGCACAGATACGCAGTATTTT
TRBV2	TRBJ1-5	TRBD1	NA	CASGQGGQPQHF	TGTGCCAGCGGACAGGGAGGCCAGCCCCAGCATTTT
TRBV15	TRBJ1-5	NA	few	CATSRKWSNSNQPQHF	TGTGCCACCAGCCGGAAGTGGAGCAATAGCAATCAGCCCCAGCATTTT
TRBV18	TRBJ2-6	NA	few	CASSPPVSGANVLTF	TGTGCCAGCTCACCTCCCGTTTCCGGGGCCAACGTCCTGACTTTC
TRBV7-2	TRBJ2-5	TRBD2	NA	CASSPTSGATGTQYF	TGTGCCAGCAGCCCTACTAGCGGGGCCACCGGGACCCAGTACTTC
TRBV9	TRBJ2-5	TRBD1	NA	CASSQMGQGAGETQYF	TGTGCCAGCAGCCAGATGGGACAGGGGGCGGGGGAGACCCAGTACTTC
TRBV5-4	TRBJ2-3	TRBD2	NA	CASSPGGQSTDTQYF	TGTGCCAGCAGCCCGGGGGGGCAAAGCACAGATACGCAGTATTTT
TRBV7-9	TRBJ2-4	NA	few	CASSQDSGNIQYF	TGTGCCAGCAGCCAAGACTCGGGTAACATTCAGTACTTC
TRBV7-9	TRBJ1-4	NA	NA	CASKPTGWFQDGLFF	TGTGCCAGCAAACCGACGGGGTGGTTCCAAGATGGACTGTTTTTT
TRBV7-9	TRBJ2-3	TRBD2	NA	CASSSRTGGTDTQYF	TGTGCCAGCAGCTCCAGGACGGGGGGAACAGATACGCAGTATTTT
TRBV4-3	TRBJ2-3	TRBD2	NA	CASSQEFRGLAATDTQYF	TGCGCCAGCAGCCAAGAGTTCAGGGGACTAGCGGCAACAGATACGCAGTATTTT
TRBV7-2	TRBJ1-1	TRBD1	NA	CASSWGTGKTEAFF	TGTGCCAGCAGCTGGGGGACAGGGAAAACTGAAGCTTTCTTT
TRBV7-9	TRBJ1-2	NA	NA	CASSSPGEDF	TGTGCCAGCAGCTCGCCGGGAGAGGACTTC
TRBV19	TRBJ1-2	NA	NA	CASTRGHGYTF	TGTGCCAGTACCAGGGGCCATGGCTACACCTTC
TRBV5-1	TRBJ1-2	NA	many	CASTAKGGYGYTF	TGCGCCAGCACCGCTAAGGGAGGCTATGGCTACACCTTC
TRBV30	TRBJ1-5	NA	few	CAWSVRRGAYNQPQHF	TGTGCCTGGAGTGTAAGACGGGGCGCGTACAATCAGCCCCAGCATTTT
TRBV9	TRBJ2-3	TRBD1	NA	CASSGTGGTDTQYF	TGTGCCAGCAGCGGGACAGGGGGCACAGATACGCAGTATTTT
TRBV29-1	TRBJ2-3	NA	NA	CSVKGGADTQYF	TGCAGCGTTAAGGGGGGGGCAGATACGCAGTATTTT
TRBV18	TRBJ2-5	NA	NA	CASSPPGETQYF	TGTGCCAGCTCACCCCCTGGAGAGACCCAGTACTTC
TRBV7-9	TRBJ2-3	NA	NA	CASSYPGTDTQYF	TGTGCCAGCAGCTACCCTGGTACCGATACGCAGTATTTT
TRBV7-9	TRBJ1-4	NA	few	CASSLFQATNEKLFF	TGTGCCAGCAGCTTGTTCCAGGCAACTAATGAAAAACTGTTTTTT
TRBV30	TRBJ1-4	TRBD1	NA	CAWSKRQGEKLFF	TGTGCCTGGTCGAAACGACAGGGGGAAAAACTGTTTTTT
TRBV30	TRBJ1-5	NA	NA	CAWTPDAWEPQHF	TGTGCCTGGACTCCTGACGCCTGGGAACCCCAGCATTTT
TRBV6-5	TRBJ2-7	NA	NA	CATFRTSNSYEQYF	TGTGCCACCTTCAGGACGTCTAACTCCTACGAGCAGTACTTC
TRBV29-1	TRBJ2-7	TRBD2	NA	CSVLSGGYEQYF	TGCAGCGTTCTGTCGGGGGGGTACGAGCAGTACTTC
TRBV5-4	TRBJ2-5	TRBD2	NA	CASSVTSGQETQYF	TGTGCCAGCAGCGTGACTAGCGGCCAAGAGACCCAGTACTTC
TRBV29-1	TRBJ2-3	TRBD1	NA	CSVDRTGASRGTDTQYF	TGCAGCGTTGATCGGACAGGGGCATCCCGGGGCACAGATACGCAGTATTTT
TRBV29-1	TRBJ2-1	TRBD1	NA	CSFPRGRGTYNEQFF	TGCAGCTTCCCCCGTGGCAGGGGGACCTACAATGAGCAGTTCTTC
TRBV5-1	TRBJ2-3	NA	once	CASSRGGAESTDTQYF	TGCGCCAGCAGCAGAGGGGGGGCCGAAAGCACAGATACGCAGTATTTT
TRBV5-1	TRBJ2-1	NA	NA	CASRRGAYNEQFF	TGCGCCAGTCGAAGGGGAGCCTACAATGAGCAGTTCTTC
TRBV18	TRBJ2-7	TRBD1	few	CASSPRTGEYEQYF	TGTGCCAGCTCACCACGGACAGGAGAATACGAGCAGTACTTC
TRBV5-4	TRBJ1-2	NA	few	CASNDGRGYTF	TGTGCCAGCAATGACGGCCGAGGCTACACCTTC
TRBV27	TRBJ1-6	TRBD1	NA	CASSSSRQGGGSPLHF	TGTGCCAGCAGTTCGAGCCGACAGGGTGGTGGCTCACCCCTCCACTTT
TRBV29-1	TRBJ2-1	NA	NA	CSVGDNEQFF	TGCAGCGTTGGGGACAATGAGCAGTTCTTC
TRBV5-1	TRBJ1-6	NA	few	CASSLAGETNSPLHF	TGCGCCAGCAGCTTGGCCGGGGAAACGAATTCACCCCTCCACTTT
TRBV9	TRBJ1-3	NA	NA	CASSAVGHSSGNTIYF	TGTGCCAGCAGCGCAGTCGGACATAGCTCTGGAAACACCATATATTTT
TRBV2	TRBJ2-6	NA	few	CASSSSGANVLTF	TGTGCCAGCAGTTCCTCTGGGGCCAACGTCCTGACTTTC
TRBV7-2	TRBJ2-3	NA	few	CASSLGLASTDTQYF	TGTGCCAGCAGCTTAGGGCTAGCAAGCACAGATACGCAGTATTTT
TRBV5-1	TRBJ2-7	NA	few	CASSSQPGSYEQYF	TGCGCCAGCAGCTCCCAACCAGGAAGCTACGAGCAGTACTTC
TRBV9	TRBJ1-1	TRBD1	NA	CASSVSTGQSQGEAFF	TGTGCCAGCAGCGTATCGACAGGGCAAAGCCAAGGTGAAGCTTTCTTT
TRBV5-6	TRBJ2-3	NA	NA	CASSFPSRDTQYF	TGTGCCAGCAGCTTCCCCTCGCGGGATACGCAGTATTTT